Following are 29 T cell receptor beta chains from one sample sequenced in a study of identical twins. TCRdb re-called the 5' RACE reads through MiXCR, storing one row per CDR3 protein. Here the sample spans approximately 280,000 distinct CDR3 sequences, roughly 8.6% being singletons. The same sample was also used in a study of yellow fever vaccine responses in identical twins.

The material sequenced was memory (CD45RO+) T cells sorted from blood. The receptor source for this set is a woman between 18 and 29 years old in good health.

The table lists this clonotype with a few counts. The CDR3, as DNA: TGTGCCAGCAGTGATAGACCGGGCCCGGGGAGGTACGAGCAGTACTTC. Translated: CASSDRPGPGRYEQYF. This rearrangement joins TRBV25-1 to TRBJ2-7, with a tentative D call TRBD2 (6 bases). V was trimmed by 3 bases and J by 4 bases, leaving 19 bases between them. CDR3 length: 16 amino acids. Germline CDR1 and CDR2: MGHDK and SYGVNS.

The CDR3 nucleotides read TGCGCCAGCAGCCAATTAGCGGGAGATCTCTACAATGAGCAGTTCTTC. Translated: CASSQLAGDLYNEQFF. J is TRBJ2-1 and V is TRBV4-1; 9 nucleotides align to TRBD2. In germline, CDR1 is MGHRA, CDR2 YSYEKL. CDR3 length: 16 amino acids. J lost 3 bases, V lost 2 bases, and 5 bases had no gene match.

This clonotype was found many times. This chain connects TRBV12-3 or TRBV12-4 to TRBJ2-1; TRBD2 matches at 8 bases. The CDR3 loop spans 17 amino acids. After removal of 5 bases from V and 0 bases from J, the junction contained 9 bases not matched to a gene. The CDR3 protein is CASSPPSGSFSYNEQFF. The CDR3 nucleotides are TGTGCCAGCAGTCCTCCAAGCGGGAGCTTCTCCTACAATGAGCAGTTCTTC.

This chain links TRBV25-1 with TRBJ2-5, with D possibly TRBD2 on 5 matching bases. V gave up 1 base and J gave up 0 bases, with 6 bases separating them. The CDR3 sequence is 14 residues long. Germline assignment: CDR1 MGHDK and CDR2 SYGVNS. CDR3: CASSESTNQETQYF. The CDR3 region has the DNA TGTGCCAGCAGTGAATCGACTAACCAAGAGACCCAGTACTTC.

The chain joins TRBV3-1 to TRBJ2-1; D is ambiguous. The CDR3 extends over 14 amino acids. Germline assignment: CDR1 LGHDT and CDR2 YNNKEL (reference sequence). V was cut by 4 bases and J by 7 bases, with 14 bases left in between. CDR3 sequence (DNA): TGTGCCAGCAGCCCCCGAGGTCTCCTTAATGAGCAGTTCTTC. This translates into CASSPRGLLNEQFF.

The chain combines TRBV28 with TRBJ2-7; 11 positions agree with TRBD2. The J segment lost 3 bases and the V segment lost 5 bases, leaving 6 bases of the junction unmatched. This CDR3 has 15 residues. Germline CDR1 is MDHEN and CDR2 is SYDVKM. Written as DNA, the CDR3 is TGTGCCAGCAGTCCCATAACTAGCGGGGGCTACGAGCAGTACGTC. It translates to CASSPITSGGYEQYV.

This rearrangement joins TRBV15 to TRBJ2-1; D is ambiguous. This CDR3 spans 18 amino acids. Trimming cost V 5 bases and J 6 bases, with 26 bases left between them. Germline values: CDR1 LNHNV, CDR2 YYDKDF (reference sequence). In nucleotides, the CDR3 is TGTGCCACCAGCGACGACCCCTTTACCGCAGAAGCCACCAATGAGCAGTTCTTC. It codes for CATSDDPFTAEATNEQFF.

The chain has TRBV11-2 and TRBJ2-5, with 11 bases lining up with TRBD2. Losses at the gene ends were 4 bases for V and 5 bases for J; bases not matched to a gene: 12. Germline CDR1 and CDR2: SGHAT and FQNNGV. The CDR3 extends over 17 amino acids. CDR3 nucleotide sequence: TGTGCCAGCAGCTGGCGCCTACTAGCGGGAGAGGTGGAGACCCAGTACTTC. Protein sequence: CASSWRLLAGEVETQYF. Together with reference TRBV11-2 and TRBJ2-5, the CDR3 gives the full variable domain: EAGVAQSPRYKIIEKRQSVAFWCNPISGHATLYWYQQILGQGPKLLIQFQNNGVVDDSQLPKDRFSAERLKGVDSTLKIQPAKLEDSAVYLCASSWRLLAGEVETQYFGPGTRLLVL.

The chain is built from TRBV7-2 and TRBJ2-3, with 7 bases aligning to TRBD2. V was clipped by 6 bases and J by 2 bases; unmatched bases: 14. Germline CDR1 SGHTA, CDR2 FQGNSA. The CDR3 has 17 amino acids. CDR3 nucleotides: TGTGCCAGCAGTTTTAGCGCTAGCGGCCGGCCCACAGATACGCAGTATTTT. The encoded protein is CASSFSASGRPTDTQYF.

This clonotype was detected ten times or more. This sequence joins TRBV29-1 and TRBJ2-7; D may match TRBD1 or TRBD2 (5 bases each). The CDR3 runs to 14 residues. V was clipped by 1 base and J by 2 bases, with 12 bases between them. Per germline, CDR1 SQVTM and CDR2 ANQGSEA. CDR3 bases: TGCAGCGTTGAAGCTCGGGGCGCCCCCTACGAGCAGTACTTC. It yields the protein CSVEARGAPYEQYF.

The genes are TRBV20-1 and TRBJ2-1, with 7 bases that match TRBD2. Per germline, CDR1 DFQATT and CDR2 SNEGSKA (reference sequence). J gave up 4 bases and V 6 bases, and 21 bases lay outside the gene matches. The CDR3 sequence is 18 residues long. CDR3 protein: CSAILSRPGLAVYNEQFF. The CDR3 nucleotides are TGCAGTGCGATCCTATCACGGCCGGGGCTAGCGGTATACAATGAGCAGTTCTTC.

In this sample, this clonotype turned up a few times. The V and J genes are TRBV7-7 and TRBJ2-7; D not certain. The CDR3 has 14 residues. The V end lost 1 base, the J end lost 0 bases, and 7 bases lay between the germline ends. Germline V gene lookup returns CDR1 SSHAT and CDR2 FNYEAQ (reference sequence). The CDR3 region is CASSLVGISYEQYV. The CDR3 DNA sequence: TGTGCCAGCAGCTTAGTGGGCATCTCCTACGAGCAGTACGTC.

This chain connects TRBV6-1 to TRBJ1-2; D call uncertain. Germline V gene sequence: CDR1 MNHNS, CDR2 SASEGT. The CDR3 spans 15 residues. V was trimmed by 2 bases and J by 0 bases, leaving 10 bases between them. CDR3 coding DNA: TGTGCCAGCAGTGAAAGGACGTCGACTAACTATGGCTACACCTTC. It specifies CASSERTSTNYGYTF.

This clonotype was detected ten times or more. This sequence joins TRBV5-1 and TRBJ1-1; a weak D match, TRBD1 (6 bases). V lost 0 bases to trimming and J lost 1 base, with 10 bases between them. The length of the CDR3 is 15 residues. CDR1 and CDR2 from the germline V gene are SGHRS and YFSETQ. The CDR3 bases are TGCGCCAGCAGCTTGGAGGTGGGGGCGAACACTGAAGCTTTCTTT. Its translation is CASSLEVGANTEAFF.

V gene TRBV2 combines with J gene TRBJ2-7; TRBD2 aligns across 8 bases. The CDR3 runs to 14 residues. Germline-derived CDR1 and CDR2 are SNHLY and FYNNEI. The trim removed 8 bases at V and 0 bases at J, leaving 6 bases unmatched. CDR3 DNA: TGTGCCAGCTCTGTCGCGGGGGGCTCCTACGAGCAGTACTTC. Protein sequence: CASSVAGGSYEQYF. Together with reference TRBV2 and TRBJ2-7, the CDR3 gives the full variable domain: EPEVTQTPSHQVTQMGQEVILRCVPISNHLYFYWYRQILGQKVEFLVSFYNNEISEKSEIFDDQFSVERPDGSNFTLKIRSTKLEDSAMYFCASSVAGGSYEQYFGPGTRLTVT.

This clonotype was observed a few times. CDR3 nucleotide sequence: TGCAGTGCTAACCATCCCCGGGGACAAGGCTACGAGCAGTACGTC. It is translated as CSANHPRGQGYEQYV. V usage is TRBV20-1 and J usage is TRBJ2-7, with D possibly matching TRBD1 (6 bases). The V end was cut by 4 bases, the J end by 3 bases, with 19 bases between. The CDR3 contains 15 residues. Germline V gives CDR1 DFQATT, CDR2 SNEGSKA (reference sequence).

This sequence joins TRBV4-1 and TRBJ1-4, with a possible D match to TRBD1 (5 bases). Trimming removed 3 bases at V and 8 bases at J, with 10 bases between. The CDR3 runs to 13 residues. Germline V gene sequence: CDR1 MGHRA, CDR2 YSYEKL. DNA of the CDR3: TGCGCCAGCAGCCAGGGACCTTTCGAAAAACTGTTTTTT. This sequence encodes CASSQGPFEKLFF.

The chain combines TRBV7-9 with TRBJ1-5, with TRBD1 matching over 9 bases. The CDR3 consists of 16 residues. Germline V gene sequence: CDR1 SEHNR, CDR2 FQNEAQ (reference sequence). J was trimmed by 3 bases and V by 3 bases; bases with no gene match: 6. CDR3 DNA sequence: TGTGCCAGCAGCTTGGGACAGGGCCCTCTCAATCAGCCCCAGCATTTT. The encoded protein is CASSLGQGPLNQPQHF.

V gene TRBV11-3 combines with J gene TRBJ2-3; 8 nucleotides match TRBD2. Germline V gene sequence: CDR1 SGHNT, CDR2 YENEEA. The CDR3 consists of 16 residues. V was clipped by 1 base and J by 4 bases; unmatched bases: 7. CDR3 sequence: CASSLAGTRVADTQYF. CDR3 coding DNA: TGTGCCAGCAGCTTAGCCGGGACTAGGGTCGCAGATACGCAGTATTTT.

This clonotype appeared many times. CDR3 coding DNA: TGTGCCATCATTAGCGGTAACAATGAGCAGTTCTTC. Amino acids: CAIISGNNEQFF. This sequence joins TRBV10-3 and TRBJ2-1; a possible D gene is TRBD2 (6 bases). Between the trimmed V and J ends, which lost 7 bases and 5 bases, there was a span of 9 bases. Germline CDR1 reads ENHRY; CDR2 reads SYGVKD. The CDR3 covers 12 residues.

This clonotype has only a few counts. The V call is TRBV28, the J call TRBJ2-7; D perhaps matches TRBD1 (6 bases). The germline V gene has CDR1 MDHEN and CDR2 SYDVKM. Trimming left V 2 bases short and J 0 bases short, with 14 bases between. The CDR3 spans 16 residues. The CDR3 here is CASSLGDNLVSYEQYF. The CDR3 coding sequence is TGTGCCAGCAGTTTAGGGGACAACCTAGTCTCCTACGAGCAGTACTTC.

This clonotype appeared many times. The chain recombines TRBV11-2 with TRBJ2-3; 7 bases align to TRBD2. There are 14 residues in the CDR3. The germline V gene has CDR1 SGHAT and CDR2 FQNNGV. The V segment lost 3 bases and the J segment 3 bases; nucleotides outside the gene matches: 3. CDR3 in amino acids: CASSFGGLTDTQYF. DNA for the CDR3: TGTGCCAGCAGCTTCGGGGGGTTAACAGATACGCAGTATTTT.

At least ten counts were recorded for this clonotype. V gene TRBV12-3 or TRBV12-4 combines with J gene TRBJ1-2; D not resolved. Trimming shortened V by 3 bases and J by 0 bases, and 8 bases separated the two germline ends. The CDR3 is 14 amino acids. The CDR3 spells CASSFRTANYGYTF. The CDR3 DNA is TGTGCCAGCAGTTTCAGGACCGCTAACTATGGCTACACCTTC.

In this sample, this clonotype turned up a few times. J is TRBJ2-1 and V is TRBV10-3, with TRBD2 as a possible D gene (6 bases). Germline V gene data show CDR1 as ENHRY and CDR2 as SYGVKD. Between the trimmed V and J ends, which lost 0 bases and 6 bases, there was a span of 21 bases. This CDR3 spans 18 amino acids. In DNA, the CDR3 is TGTGCCATCAGTGAGTCGAGAGTGAACGCCGCGGGGAGCAATGAGCAGTTCTTC. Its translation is CAISESRVNAAGSNEQFF.

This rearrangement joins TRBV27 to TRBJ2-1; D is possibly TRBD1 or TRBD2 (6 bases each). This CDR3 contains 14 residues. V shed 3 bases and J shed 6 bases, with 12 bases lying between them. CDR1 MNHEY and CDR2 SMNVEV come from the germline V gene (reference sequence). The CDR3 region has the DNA TGTGCCAGCAGTTTTAGTAGGGGGGTCAATGAGCAGTTCTTC. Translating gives CASSFSRGVNEQFF.

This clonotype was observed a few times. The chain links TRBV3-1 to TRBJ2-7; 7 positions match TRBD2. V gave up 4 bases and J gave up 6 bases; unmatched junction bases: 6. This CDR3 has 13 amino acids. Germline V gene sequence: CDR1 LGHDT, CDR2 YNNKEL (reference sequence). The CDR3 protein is CASSPRGSSEQYF. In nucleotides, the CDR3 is TGTGCCAGCAGCCCCCGCGGGAGTTCCGAGCAGTACTTC.

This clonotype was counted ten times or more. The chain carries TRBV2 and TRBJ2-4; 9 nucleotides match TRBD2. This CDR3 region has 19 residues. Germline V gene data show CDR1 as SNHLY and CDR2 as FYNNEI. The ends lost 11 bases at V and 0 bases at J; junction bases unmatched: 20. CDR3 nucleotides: TGTGCCGTCGGCAGTGCAAGTTGGACTAGCGAGCTAGCCAAAAACATTCAGTACTTC. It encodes CAVGSASWTSELAKNIQYF.

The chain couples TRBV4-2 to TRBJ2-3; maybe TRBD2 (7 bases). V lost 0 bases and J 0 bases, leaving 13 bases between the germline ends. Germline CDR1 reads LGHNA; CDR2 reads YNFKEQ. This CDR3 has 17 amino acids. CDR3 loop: CASSQERGRGSTDTQYF. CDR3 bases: TGTGCCAGCAGCCAAGAGCGGGGGAGGGGGAGCACAGATACGCAGTATTTT.

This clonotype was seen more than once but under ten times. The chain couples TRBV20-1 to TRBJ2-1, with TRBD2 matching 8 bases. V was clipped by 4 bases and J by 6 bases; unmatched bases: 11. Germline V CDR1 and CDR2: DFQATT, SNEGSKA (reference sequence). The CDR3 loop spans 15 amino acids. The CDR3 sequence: CSAKGRGATINEQFF. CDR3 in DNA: TGCAGTGCTAAAGGGCGGGGGGCCACAATCAATGAGCAGTTCTTC.